In this sample, the clone carrying this TCR beta chain turned up many times. This sample stems from a study of low-dose radiotherapy and immunotherapy resistance in tumors. Study as a whole: Patients took 300 mg oral aspirin daily for four cycles from cycle 1 day 1.

Amplification, which lasted around 20 PCR cycles, used a constant-region primer and V-primer adapter to amplify TCRs. TCRdb reanalysed the reads using MiXCR and keeps one entry per CDR3 protein. Among fewer than 60,000 distinct CDR3 sequences listed, 12% were seen once. J was trimmed by 5 bases and V by 5 bases; bases with no gene match: 2. The CDR3 runs to 13 residues. CDR1 and CDR2 (germline): SGHAT, FQNNGV. Time point noted: before trial treatment. Donors were dosed with nivolumab and ipilimumab; they also received aspirin, low-dose cyclophosphamide and low-dose radiotherapy. Eligible patients had advanced solid tumors lacking tumor-infiltrating lymphocytes.

The clonotype was recovered from a female donor with ovarian cancer. The gene calls are TRBV11-2 and TRBJ1-1; TRBD1 matches 10 bases. This specimen consisted of PBMCs, obtained before treatment. The CDR3 DNA reads as TGTGCCAGCAGCCCGGACAGGGGGACTGAAGCTTTCTTT. Protein: CASSPDRGTEAFF.